The clone carrying this T cell receptor beta chain was recorded a few times. The target antigen is unknown. The V gene's germline CDR1 is MGHDK and CDR2 SYGVNS. V gave up 7 bases and J gave up 5 bases, with 12 bases separating them. The CDR3 length is 12 residues. The data derive from a study of response to subunit inactivated influenza vaccine. Study-wide points: Authors suggested seasonal influenza vaccinations each recruit few new T cells.

Using its own MiXCR run on the RT-PCR reads, TCRdb lists one record per CDR3 protein. Here the sample spans about 500,000 distinct CDR3 sequences, about 15% being singletons. V is TRBV25-1 and J is TRBJ2-7; D is possibly TRBD2 (6 bases). Material: CD4+ T cells sorted from PBMCs, obtained around 25 months after vaccination. This TCR was sampled from a man aged 50-75 years who received an inactivated influenza vaccine. This chain's CDR3 is CASKREDHEQYF. For the CDR3, the DNA is TGTGCCAGCAAAAGGGAGGACCACGAGCAGTACTTC.